The 22 T cell receptor beta chains below were found in one sample sequenced in a study of CD8+CD57+ T cells in acquired aplastic anemia. Patients sequenced had flow cytometry evidence of CD8+CD57+ cell expansion. TCR beta VDJ and CDR3 profiles were obtained from a genomic DNA template. MiXCR was run by TCRdb on the reads, yielding one entry per CDR3 protein. The sample includes about 180,000 distinct CDR3 sequences, approximately 48% of them seen just once. Specimen: sorted CD4+, CD8+, or CD8+CD57+ T cells (not recorded which) from PBMCs. The receptor set was obtained from a human donor with aplastic anemia.

The rearrangement joins TRBV5-4 to TRBJ2-2; 11 nucleotides align to TRBD1. Trimming cost V 0 bases and J 8 bases; bases outside gene matches: 9. This CDR3 is 17 amino acids long. The germline CDR1 and CDR2 sequences are SGHNT and YYREEE (reference sequence). As DNA, the CDR3 is TGTGCCAGCAGCTTGGATGGGACAGGGGGTCTCACTGGGGAGCTGTTTTTT. Translation: CASSLDGTGGLTGELFF.

This clonotype was picked up many times. The chain links TRBV30 to TRBJ2-7, with TRBD1 as a possible D gene (5 bases). Trimming shortened V by 2 bases and J by 12 bases, and 17 bases separated the two germline ends. CDR3 length equals 12 residues. CDR1 is GTSNPN, CDR2 SVGIG, per germline (reference sequence). CDR3 region: CAWSFRTGELYF. The CDR3 nucleotides read TGTGCCTGGAGTTTCCGCACAGGTGAACTGTACTTC.

The chain combines TRBV24-1 with TRBJ2-7; D call uncertain. V lost 3 bases and J 2 bases, leaving 10 bases between the germline ends. Looked up from germline, CDR1 is KGHDR and CDR2 is SFDVKD. The CDR3 sequence is 14 residues long. The CDR3 nucleotides are TGTGCCACCAGTGATGCCGACGGTACCTACGAGCAGTACTTC. Its translation is CATSDADGTYEQYF.

J is TRBJ2-3 and V is TRBV3-1, with 11 bases matching TRBD2. Unmatched junction bases numbered 8, after V lost 4 bases and J lost 2 bases. CDR1 LGHDT and CDR2 YNNKEL come from the germline V gene (reference sequence). This CDR3 comprises 17 residues. DNA for the CDR3: TGTGCCAGCAGCCCCTACTCTAGCGGGGGGCCCACAGATACGCAGTATTTT. This translates into CASSPYSSGGPTDTQYF.

This clonotype was counted between two and nine times. The CDR3 reads CASSRFHGMSYNEQFF. The CDR3 nucleotides are TGCGCCAGCAGCCGATTTCACGGGATGTCCTACAATGAGCAGTTCTTC. The genes are TRBV4-1 and TRBJ2-1, with a weak D call TRBD2 (5 bases). From germline, CDR1 is MGHRA and CDR2 YSYEKL. The CDR3 length is 16 residues. The V end lost 4 bases, the J end lost 1 base, and 14 bases lay between the germline ends.

Here the CDR3 reads CASSDHRGQLFF. The CDR3 DNA reads as TGTGCCAGCAGTGATCACAGGGGGCAGCTGTTTTTT. This sequence joins TRBV2 and TRBJ2-2; TRBD1 matches 9 bases. V was clipped by 3 bases and J by 12 bases; unmatched bases: 2. The CDR3 is made up of 12 amino acids. Germline CDR1 and CDR2: SNHLY and FYNNEI.

This chain connects TRBV25-1 to TRBJ2-2, with D possibly called TRBD1 or TRBD2 (6 bases each). Germline lookup yields CDR1 MGHDK and CDR2 SYGVNS. The CDR3 has 15 residues. Trimming shortened V by 4 bases and J by 5 bases, and 14 bases separated the two germline ends. CDR3 region: CASSVSGARTGELFF. The CDR3 bases are TGTGCCAGCAGTGTTTCGGGGGCGAGGACCGGGGAGCTGTTTTTT. The variable domain in full, with the rest retrieved from reference TRBV25-1 and TRBJ2-2, is EADIYQTPRYLVIGTGKKITLECSQTMGHDKMYWYQQDPGMELHLIHYSYGVNSTEKGDLSSESTVSRIRTEHFPLTLESARPSHTSQYLCASSVSGARTGELFFGEGSRLTVL.

This clonotype was observed once. This chain uses TRBV5-1 with TRBJ2-1; D gene unclear. CDR1 and CDR2 (germline): SGHRS, YFSETQ. V dropped 0 bases and J dropped 3 bases, with 7 bases sitting between them. The CDR3 has 14 residues. CDR3 DNA: TGCGCCAGCAGCTTGGACTATGGCTACAATGAGCAGTTCTTC. It codes for CASSLDYGYNEQFF. Full variable domain (outside the CDR3, taken from reference TRBV5-1 and TRBJ2-1): KAGVTQTPRYLIKTRGQQVTLSCSPISGHRSVSWYQQTPGQGLQFLFEYFSETQRNKGNFPGRFSGRQFSNSRSEMNVSTLELGDSALYLCASSLDYGYNEQFFGPGTRLTVL.

A note on this clonotype: A much larger clone is a single base away; this may be a read error. The rearrangement uses TRBV6-1 and TRBJ2-7; D is unresolved. The CDR3 consists of 15 residues. Germline V gene lookup returns CDR1 MNHNS and CDR2 SASEGT. In DNA form, the CDR3 reads TGTGCCAGCAGTGACGAATCCGCTCTCTCCTACGTGCAGTACTTC. Its protein product is CASSDESALSYVQYF.

This clonotype was counted at least ten times. V usage is TRBV19 and J usage is TRBJ1-1, with D hard to call. Germline assignment: CDR1 LNHDA and CDR2 SQIVND (reference sequence). CDR3 length: 15 residues. Trimming left V 5 bases short and J 5 bases short, with 18 bases between. CDR3 loop: CASSPRRGTWTEAFF. CDR3 in DNA: TGTGCCAGTAGTCCCCGGCGGGGTACTTGGACTGAAGCTTTCTTT. Together with reference TRBV19 and TRBJ1-1, the CDR3 gives the full variable domain: DGGITQSPKYLFRKEGQNVTLSCEQNLNHDAMYWYRQDPGQGLRLIYYSQIVNDFQKGDIAEGYSVSREKKESFPLTVTSAQKNPTAFYLCASSPRRGTWTEAFFGQGTRLTVV.

The V call is TRBV19, the J call TRBJ1-2; no reliable D call. Germline V gene sequence: CDR1 LNHDA, CDR2 SQIVND (reference sequence). V shed 4 bases and J shed 2 bases, with 14 bases lying between them. This CDR3 spans 15 amino acids. CDR3 in amino acids: CASSNLATPNYGYTF. CDR3 DNA: TGTGCCAGTAGTAACTTGGCCACTCCGAACTATGGCTACACCTTC.

Ten or more counts support this clonotype. This rearrangement joins TRBV7-9 to TRBJ1-2; D is unresolved. Germline assignment: CDR1 SEHNR and CDR2 FQNEAQ (reference sequence). CDR3 length equals 15 residues. V was trimmed by 1 base and J by 8 bases, leaving 17 bases between them. CDR3 DNA: TGTGCCAGCAGCTTAGGTACTTCGGATGCTCAAGGCTACACCTTC. Protein: CASSLGTSDAQGYTF.

The rearrangement links TRBV2 to TRBJ2-7; 10 bases map to TRBD2. Germline V gives CDR1 SNHLY, CDR2 FYNNEI. The CDR3 is 13 residues long. Trimming at V came to 6 bases and at J to 4 bases, leaving 3 bases not matched to a gene. The CDR3, as DNA: TGTGCCAGCAGGCGGACTAGCGGTTACGAGCAGTACTTC. The encoded protein is CASRRTSGYEQYF. Using reference TRBV2 and TRBJ2-7 for the parts outside the CDR3, the full variable domain is EPEVTQTPSHQVTQMGQEVILRCVPISNHLYFYWYRQILGQKVEFLVSFYNNEISEKSEIFDDQFSVERPDGSNFTLKIRSTKLEDSAMYFCASRRTSGYEQYFGPGTRLTVT.

The chain uses TRBV20-1 and TRBJ1-2, with D uncertain. CDR3 length equals 16 residues. Germline V lookup: CDR1 DFQATT, CDR2 SNEGSKA (reference sequence). V was clipped by 0 bases and J by 4 bases, with 18 bases between them. The CDR3 nucleotides are TGCAGTGCTAGAGATCGAACTACAACGGCTGCCTATGGCTACACCTTC. This codes for CSARDRTTTAAYGYTF.

The genes are TRBV9 and TRBJ2-3; D ambiguous. V shed 4 bases and J shed 3 bases, with 15 bases lying between them. The CDR3 has 15 amino acids. Germline CDR1 SGDLS, CDR2 YYNGEE. The CDR3 loop reads CASSPRCEGTDTQYF. The DNA for the CDR3 is TGTGCCAGCAGCCCCCGGTGCGAAGGGACAGATACGCAGTATTTT.

This clonotype has a count of ten or more. The chain uses TRBV5-5 and TRBJ1-6, with TRBD1 matching 7 bases. Germline V gene lookup returns CDR1 SGHKS and CDR2 YYEKEE (reference sequence). The length of the CDR3 is 15 residues. Losses at the gene ends were 0 bases for V and 10 bases for J; bases not matched to a gene: 7. The CDR3, as DNA: TGTGCCAGCAGCTTGGAGGGGGCGCGGGGATCACCCCTCCACTTT. Its protein product is CASSLEGARGSPLHF.

The chain employs TRBV12-3 or TRBV12-4 and TRBJ2-3, with 8 nucleotides matching TRBD1. V trimming: 9 bases; J trimming: 5 bases; junction bases outside the gene matches: 13. This CDR3 has 15 residues. The CDR3 here is CASGDRSKRGDTQYF. Written as DNA, the CDR3 is TGTGCCAGTGGGGACAGGAGCAAACGTGGAGATACGCAGTATTTT.

This chain joins TRBV2 and TRBJ1-5; D not certain. V was trimmed by 2 bases and J by 6 bases, leaving 11 bases between them. CDR1 and CDR2 from the germline V gene are SNHLY and FYNNEI. The CDR3 has 14 amino acids. Here the CDR3 reads CASSEPGYGQPQHF. CDR3 DNA: TGTGCCAGCAGTGAACCCGGTTACGGTCAGCCCCAGCATTTT.

The rearrangement links TRBV29-1 to TRBJ2-7, with D possibly matching TRBD1 (7 bases). The CDR3 spans 13 residues. Deletions cut 4 bases from V and 7 bases from J, with 17 bases between. Germline V gene lookup returns CDR1 SQVTM and CDR2 ANQGSEA. The CDR3 protein is CSVGQGLGGEQYF. The CDR3 DNA is TGCAGCGTTGGACAGGGCCTCGGGGGAGAGCAGTACTTC.

The chain recombines TRBV10-3 with TRBJ2-2; 9 bases fit TRBD1. Germline trimming cut 2 bases from V and 2 bases from J; bases unmatched to any gene: 3. The CDR3 loop spans 16 amino acids. Germline V gene lookup returns CDR1 ENHRY and CDR2 SYGVKD. CDR3 sequence: CAISEGTGSNTGELFF. For the CDR3, the DNA is TGTGCCATCAGTGAGGGGACAGGGTCTAACACCGGGGAGCTGTTTTTT.

This clonotype was counted ten times or more. The genes are TRBV20-1 and TRBJ2-7; weak D call: TRBD1 (6 bases). The CDR3 consists of 13 residues. Germline V gene lookup returns CDR1 DFQATT and CDR2 SNEGSKA (reference sequence). V lost 6 bases and J 1 base, leaving 13 bases between the germline ends. The DNA for the CDR3 is TGCAGTGCGGATTACAGGGATTCCTACGAGCAGTACTTC. Protein: CSADYRDSYEQYF.

In its sample, this clonotype was seen a few times. The gene calls are TRBV19 and TRBJ2-1; no clear D gene. CDR3 size: 13 residues. The V end was cut by 5 bases, the J end by 8 bases, with 13 bases between. Germline CDR1 LNHDA, CDR2 SQIVND (reference sequence). The CDR3 region is CASSRGQRYEQFF. DNA of the CDR3: TGTGCCAGTAGTCGTGGCCAACGCTATGAGCAGTTCTTC. The full variable domain, its missing parts supplied by reference TRBV19 and TRBJ2-1, is DGGITQSPKYLFRKEGQNVTLSCEQNLNHDAMYWYRQDPGQGLRLIYYSQIVNDFQKGDIAEGYSVSREKKESFPLTVTSAQKNPTAFYLCASSRGQRYEQFFGPGTRLTVL.